This T cell receptor beta chain is from a study of cytomegalovirus exposure and HLA in healthy donors. Study findings and constraints: Compared with the approximately 680-donor mean, an Asian-associated ancestry cluster reportedly had fewer N-insertions, according to a later analysis. Some TCR beta chains (around 180 of them) were listed as cytomegalovirus-associated. In vitro testing confirmed three CMV-associated chains as specific for CMV antigens. Looking again later, the authors saw that most CMV-associated TCR beta chains seemed HLA-restricted.

A word on this clone: The antigen is unknown.

The PCR was carried out with 60 Vbeta primers and 13 Jbeta primers. The method was immunoSEQ multiplex PCR; TCRdb's version includes in-frame clones alone and lacks a portion of them. The profile shows fewer than 250,000 clones, about 69% of them singletons. The sequence was obtained from a man aged 25-45 years in good health and CMV-seropositive. The specimen sequenced was PBMCs.

CDR3 coding DNA: TGTGCCAGCAGTTATAGATACTCAAATGAGCAGTTCTTC. Amino acids: CASSYRYSNEQFF. This chain joins TRBV27 and TRBJ2-1; no definite D call. The V and J ends lost 4 bases and 7 bases respectively, with 11 bases between them. Germline V gives CDR1 MNHEY, CDR2 SMNVEV (reference sequence). The CDR3 consists of 13 residues.